The 18 T cell receptor beta chains in this list originate from one sample, sequenced in a study of control samples from healthy donors and cancer patients. The data were produced by immunoSEQ multiplex PCR, yet TCRdb's version contains in-frame clones alone and is incomplete. The sample lists 65,000 to 95,000 clones; 89% were seen once. Specimen: blood. The source of these receptors is a middle-aged man in good health.

The chain joins TRBV24-1 to TRBJ2-1; no clear D gene. The CDR3 consists of 15 residues. Germline lookup yields CDR1 KGHDR and CDR2 SFDVKD. The V end lost 0 bases, the J end lost 6 bases, and 11 bases lay between the germline ends. CDR3 residues: CATSDLSSGRNEQFF. In DNA form, the CDR3 reads TGTGCCACCAGTGATTTGTCCTCCGGCCGCAATGAGCAGTTCTTC.

The rearrangement links TRBV30 to TRBJ2-5, with D perhaps TRBD1 (6 bases). The CDR3 length is 14 residues. Germline values: CDR1 GTSNPN, CDR2 SVGIG (reference sequence). Trimming took 2 bases from V and 7 from J, leaving 17 bases between them. The CDR3 DNA sequence: TGTGCCTGGAGTCCCCCCACAGGGCTCCCGACCCAGTACTTC. Protein: CAWSPPTGLPTQYF.

J is TRBJ2-2 and V is TRBV7-9, with D perhaps being TRBD1 or TRBD2 (5 bases each). CDR3 length: 16 amino acids. Germline V gene data show CDR1 as SEHNR and CDR2 as FQNEAQ (reference sequence). V gave up 1 base and J gave up 5 bases, with 14 bases separating them. CDR3: CASSLERTRLTGELFF. The CDR3, as DNA: TGTGCCAGCAGCTTAGAGAGGACACGACTAACCGGGGAGCTGTTTTTT.

A single count supports this clone. The chain has TRBV5-6 and TRBJ2-5; D gene unclear. The CDR3 has 13 amino acids. CDR1 is SGHDT, CDR2 YYEEEE, per germline. Deletions cut 0 bases from V and 5 bases from J, with 8 bases between. CDR3 in amino acids: CASSLAASETQYF. Here the CDR3 DNA reads TGTGCCAGCAGCTTGGCAGCGAGTGAGACCCAGTACTTC.

The CDR3 DNA follows: TGTGCCAGCAACAGGGGCAATCAGCCCCAGCATTTT. It encodes CASNRGNQPQHF. The chain joins TRBV6-5 to TRBJ1-5; TRBD1 might be the D (6 bases). This CDR3 contains 12 residues. Germline CDR1 is MNHEY and CDR2 is SVGAGI. The V end lost 7 bases, the J end lost 2 bases, and 6 bases lay between the germline ends.

V and J are TRBV5-4 and TRBJ1-4; 9 bases agree with TRBD1. The CDR3 has 17 amino acids. The V and J ends lost 4 bases and 2 bases, in that order; junction bases with no gene match: 9. In germline, CDR1 is SGHNT, CDR2 YYREEE (reference sequence). CDR3 coding DNA: TGTGCCAGCAGCGCGTCCCCCGGGACAGGGACTAATGAAAAACTGTTTTTT. It yields the protein CASSASPGTGTNEKLFF.

This sequence joins TRBV11-3 and TRBJ2-7; TRBD1 matches 8 bases. CDR3 length equals 15 residues. V shed 5 bases and J 2 bases; nucleotides not matched to a gene: 8. Germline V gene sequence: CDR1 SGHNT, CDR2 YENEEA. The CDR3 bases are TGTGCCAGCAGCCCCGGACAGGGTCAAGCCTACGAGCAGTACTTC. Its protein is CASSPGQGQAYEQYF.

The genes are TRBV3-1 (or the pseudogene TRBV3-2) and TRBJ1-1; D is unclear. CDR3 length: 13 residues. Between the trimmed V and J ends, which lost 5 bases and 4 bases, there was a span of 11 bases. The V gene's germline CDR1 is LGHDT and CDR2 YNNKEL (reference sequence). This CDR3 is CASSYGPLTEAFF. Written as DNA, the CDR3 is TGTGCCAGCAGCTACGGACCGCTCACTGAAGCTTTCTTT.

J is TRBJ2-1 and V is TRBV11-2; 8 bases fit TRBD2. Germline CDR1 and CDR2: SGHAT and FQNNGV. The trim removed 3 bases at V and 2 bases at J, leaving 3 bases unmatched. CDR3 length: 15 residues. The CDR3, as DNA: TGTGCCAGCAGCTTGGCGGGGGGCCCCTACAATGAGCAGTTCTTC. Protein: CASSLAGGPYNEQFF.

V gene TRBV11-2 combines with J gene TRBJ2-3; 10 bases are shared with TRBD2. CDR1 SGHAT and CDR2 FQNNGV come from the germline V gene. The CDR3 extends over 16 amino acids. J was trimmed by 4 bases and V by 3 bases; bases with no gene match: 7. The CDR3 DNA reads as TGTGCCAGCAGCTTTCTGATAGCGGGGGGATCAGATACGCAGTATTTT. Residues: CASSFLIAGGSDTQYF.

This rearrangement joins TRBV6-5 to TRBJ1-2, with 9 bases identical to TRBD1. The germline CDR1 and CDR2 sequences are MNHEY and SVGAGI. Trimming at V came to 0 bases and at J to 4 bases, leaving 3 bases not matched to a gene. The CDR3 consists of 15 residues. The CDR3: CASSYSADRGYGYTF. The DNA of the CDR3 is TGTGCCAGCAGTTACTCCGCGGACAGGGGCTATGGCTACACCTTC.

In the case of this clone: The junction shows a germline mismatch at one end, possibly a read error. The DNA for the CDR3 is TGTGCCAGCAGCTTAGGCACTGATACGCAGTATTTT. It translates to CASSLGTDTQYF. This sequence joins TRBV7-9 and TRBJ2-3; D uncertain. The CDR3 loop spans 12 amino acids. The germline V gene encodes CDR1 SEHNR and CDR2 FQNEAQ (reference sequence).

The chain has TRBV6-5 and TRBJ1-5; 8 bases are shared with TRBD1. CDR3 length equals 14 residues. The V gene end was trimmed by 6 bases and the J gene end by 4 bases; junction bases not matched to a gene: 5. Per germline, CDR1 MNHEY and CDR2 SVGAGI. The CDR3 DNA is TGTGCCAGCAGGCGAGGACAGGGAAATCAGCCCCAGCATTTT. Translation gives CASRRGQGNQPQHF.

The rearrangement uses TRBV19 and TRBJ1-1, with a tentative D call TRBD1 (5 bases). The CDR3 is 13 residues long. Germline loops: CDR1 LNHDA, CDR2 SQIVND (reference sequence). The V end was cut by 6 bases, the J end by 4 bases, with 12 bases between. The CDR3 DNA sequence: TGTGCCAGTAGCCGGCGGGGGGGCACTGAAGCTTTCTTT. This sequence encodes CASSRRGGTEAFF.

The DNA of the CDR3 is TGTGCCAGCAGCTTGGCAGAGGGGTACGAGCAGTACTTC. Amino acid sequence: CASSLAEGYEQYF. The gene calls are TRBV5-8 and TRBJ2-7; the D gene could be TRBD1 or TRBD2 (5 bases each). Germline CDR1 is SGHTS and CDR2 is YDEGEE. Trimming left V 0 bases short and J 4 bases short, with 8 bases between. This CDR3 region has 13 residues.

V and J are TRBV5-1 and TRBJ2-2; TRBD2 matches 7 bases. The J segment lost 4 bases and the V segment lost 1 base, leaving 7 bases of the junction unmatched. This CDR3 is 16 amino acids long. Germline-derived CDR1 and CDR2 are SGHRS and YFSETQ. CDR3 loop: CASSLWLAAVTGELFF. CDR3 sequence (DNA): TGCGCCAGCAGCTTGTGGCTAGCGGCGGTCACCGGGGAGCTGTTTTTT.

The chain couples TRBV5-1 to TRBJ1-3; D is ambiguous. V was clipped by 3 bases and J by 0 bases, with 19 bases between them. Germline V gene sequence: CDR1 SGHRS, CDR2 YFSETQ. The length of the CDR3 is 18 residues. In DNA, the CDR3 is TGCGCCAGCAGCTCGGCCCCGGGCCCCCTCCTCTCTGGAAACACCATATATTTT. Translation gives CASSSAPGPLLSGNTIYF.

The chain carries TRBV7-2 and TRBJ2-5; D not certain. Trimming shortened V by 1 base and J by 7 bases, and 10 bases separated the two germline ends. Germline lookup yields CDR1 SGHTA and CDR2 FQGNSA. CDR3 length: 13 amino acids. The CDR3 DNA reads TGTGCCAGCAGCTTAGTAGGGCCCGGGACCCAGTACTTC. Protein: CASSLVGPGTQYF.